This T cell receptor (beta chain) was identified during a study of blood T cell repertoires in COVID-19. In the study overall: Sources were T cells, B-cell-depleted T cells, or PBMCs; the material itself was cDNA or gDNA.

Authors' data handling: Amplification of reference gene primers provided the estimated nucleated cell counts. Data came from immunoSEQ multiplex PCR; TCRdb stores just in-frame clones and leaves some out. The V and J calls and the clone size are those of that table, but D and trimming were determined from the DNA. The top ten hold around 6% of the sample, which has fewer than 450,000 clones, around 86% seen once. The CDR3 spans 11 residues. Trimming removed 6 bases at V and 7 bases at J, with 10 bases between. There are many counts of this clone. Other DNA sequences in the same sample also yield this CDR3.

The specimen was peripheral blood. The receptor's source is a woman between 45 and 60 years old with COVID-19, enrolled during active disease. V is TRBV12-3 or TRBV12-4 and J is TRBJ2-7, with D possibly TRBD1 on 6 matching bases. CDR3 protein: CASRTGGEQYF. The CDR3 DNA follows: TGTGCCAGCAGGACAGGAGGTGAGCAGTACTTC.